The 2 T cell receptor beta chains below were found in one sample sequenced in a study of CD8+ T cells in alopecia areata (dated by TCRdb to the late 2010s). The sample's treatment or condition label, in plain terms: oral pan-JAK inhibitor, 5-10 mg twice daily. Receptors were amplified or captured by the immunoSEQ multiplex PCR assay. RNA was extracted from all samples and reverse transcribed into cDNA, which served as template for TCR sequencing. TCRdb provides this immuneACCESS table in a form limited to in-frame rearrangements. Some clones are lacking; in checked studies, under half of them reflect an unresolved V gene, and why the rest are absent is not known. The sample table contains 95,000 to 100,000 clones; only one count was recorded for just under 60% of them. The ten largest clones take up roughly 15% of the sample. Sequencing was performed on CD8+ T cells sorted from blood, taken at approximately week 56, from a patient treated with tofacitinib. The receptors here all came from a human donor with alopecia areata.

The gene calls are TRBV6-1 and TRBJ2-3; D remains unclear. V gave up 4 bases and J gave up 3 bases, with 5 bases separating them. Germline loops: CDR1 MNHNS, CDR2 SASEGT. The CDR3 covers 12 residues. CDR3 protein: CASSGRTDTQYF. The CDR3 DNA reads TGTGCCAGCAGTGGACGGACAGATACGCAGTATTTT.

The chain uses TRBV13 and TRBJ1-5; unclear D gene. The CDR3 spans 13 residues. The V and J ends lost 5 bases and 6 bases respectively, with 11 bases between them. Germline loops: CDR1 PRHDT, CDR2 FYEKMQ (reference sequence). CDR3 residues: CASSPGRAQPQHF. In nucleotides, the CDR3 is TGTGCCAGCAGCCCAGGTCGGGCTCAGCCCCAGCATTTT.